The clone carrying this TCR beta chain was detected a few times. Antigen specificity is unknown. Axillary draining lymph nodes of breast cancer patients supplied the node samples. This sample was taken from a study of breast tumors, draining lymph nodes, adjacent tissues. Whole-study findings and limits: Findings are consistent with lymph node origin and intratumoral expansion of most tumor T cells. Luminal-like breast cancer showed significantly higher tumor–nontumor repertoire similarity than basal-like. Tumors had less TCR diversity than lymph nodes, more than nontumor tissue. That most tumor T cells come from lymph nodes remained unproven.

V lost 4 bases and J lost 0, with 21 bases in between. Germline assignment: CDR1 MDHEN and CDR2 SYDVKM. The CDR3 has 18 amino acids. Using its own MiXCR run on the multiplex PCR reads, TCRdb lists one record per CDR3 protein. The sample holds roughly 110,000 distinct CDR3 sequences, under 40% seen once. The J gene is TRBJ1-2, the V gene TRBV28, with no clear D. The source of this sequence is a female donor with breast cancer. Some clones in this sample may be carry-over from other donors' samples. The material sequenced was axillary lymph node tissue. The CDR3 sequence: CASSSTGLEVQANYGYTF. The CDR3 DNA follows: TGTGCCAGCAGTTCAACTGGACTAGAAGTACAAGCTAACTATGGCTACACCTTC.